Shown below are 32 T cell receptor beta chains from a single sample sequenced in a study of shared clonotypes between healthy human individuals. The protocol was immunoSEQ multiplex PCR, while the TCRdb copy is restricted to in-frame clones and leaves out a portion. Counted here are about 380,000 clones, around 96% occurring once; the ten biggest clones make up 0.32%. Sequenced: memory CD8+ T cells sorted from blood. Specified subset: CD45RO+ cells pooled with CCR7-negative TemRA cells. The receptors were gathered from a man aged 25-45 years in good health.

The chain recombines TRBV5-1 with TRBJ2-7; 13 nucleotides align to TRBD2. The CDR3 runs 17 residues. The V gene's germline CDR1 is SGHRS and CDR2 YFSETQ. V was pared by 1 base and J by 6 bases, with 10 bases of the junction left unmatched. The CDR3 nucleotides read TGCGCCAGCAGCTTGTTTCCTCCTGGACTAGCGGGAGTCGAGCAGTACTTC. Amino acids: CASSLFPPGLAGVEQYF.

The chain recombines TRBV5-4 with TRBJ2-2; D remains unclear. This CDR3 is 14 amino acids long. V lost 0 bases and J 5 bases, leaving 8 bases between the germline ends. Per germline, CDR1 SGHNT and CDR2 YYREEE (reference sequence). The CDR3: CASSLAAHTGELFF. In DNA form, the CDR3 reads TGTGCCAGCAGCTTGGCAGCGCATACCGGGGAGCTGTTTTTT.

The chain links TRBV6-7 to TRBJ2-3, with D possibly TRBD1 on 5 matching bases. TRBV6-7 is noted as an ORF with a role that remains uncertain. V lost 2 bases to trimming and J lost 4 bases, with 13 bases between them. The length of the CDR3 is 15 residues. The chain's CDR3 is CASSYPPFRADTQYF. CDR3 nucleotides: TGTGCCAGCAGTTACCCCCCCTTCAGGGCAGATACGCAGTATTTT.

V is TRBV6-5 and J is TRBJ1-1, with D unclear. This CDR3 is 11 amino acids long. Germline assignment: CDR1 MNHEY and CDR2 SVGAGI. The ends were cut back, 8 bases at V and 11 bases at J, with 15 bases in the middle. DNA for the CDR3: TGTGCCAGCCAGGATATCGGAAATGCTTTCTTT. Translated: CASQDIGNAFF.

The chain links TRBV2 to TRBJ1-4, with 7 bases lining up with TRBD1. Trimming cost V 9 bases and J 4 bases; bases outside gene matches: 8. The CDR3 totals 14 residues. CDR1 and CDR2 (germline): SNHLY, FYNNEI. Here the CDR3 reads CASNDRAGNEKLFF. CDR3 DNA: TGTGCCAGTAACGACAGGGCGGGTAATGAAAAACTGTTTTTT.

Here the CDR3 reads CASSLGVFTIQETQYF. The CDR3, as DNA: TGTGCCAGCAGCTTAGGGGTATTTACGATTCAAGAGACCCAGTACTTC. The rearrangement joins TRBV11-1 to TRBJ2-5; D is unclear. The CDR3 spans 16 residues. Germline loops: CDR1 SGHAT, CDR2 FQDESV (reference sequence). The V end was cut by 1 base, the J end by 2 bases, with 14 bases between.

V usage is TRBV19 and J usage is TRBJ1-1; TRBD1 aligns across 8 bases. CDR1 and CDR2 (germline): LNHDA, SQIVND (reference sequence). CDR3 length: 15 residues. The ends lost 5 bases at V and 1 base at J; junction bases unmatched: 6. The CDR3 region is CASSAPGTGNTEAFF. The DNA for the CDR3 is TGTGCCAGTAGTGCCCCCGGGACAGGGAACACTGAAGCTTTCTTT.

The genes are TRBV6-6 and TRBJ2-7; D remains unclear. This CDR3 spans 12 amino acids. V dropped 4 bases and J dropped 6 bases, with 10 bases sitting between them. Germline CDR1 and CDR2: MNHNY and SVGAGI (reference sequence). DNA of the CDR3: TGTGCCAGCAGTTCTCGACAAGGCGAGCAGTACTTC. Translated: CASSSRQGEQYF.

The chain couples TRBV25-1 to TRBJ2-7; 7 bases line up with TRBD2. Per the germline V gene, CDR1 is MGHDK and CDR2 is SYGVNS. Unmatched junction bases numbered 6, after V lost 5 bases and J lost 5 bases. This CDR3 region has 13 residues. CDR3 loop: CASSSGNRNEQYF. As DNA, the CDR3 is TGTGCCAGCAGTAGCGGGAATCGGAACGAGCAGTACTTC.

The rearrangement uses TRBV7-6 and TRBJ2-5; D might be TRBD2 (6 bases). Trimming stripped 6 bases from V and 1 base from J, with 15 bases between. Looked up from germline, CDR1 is SGHVS and CDR2 is FNYEAQ. This CDR3 is 15 amino acids long. The CDR3 loop reads CASRASVLVQETQYF. CDR3 nucleotides: TGTGCCAGCAGGGCTAGCGTCCTGGTCCAAGAGACCCAGTACTTC.

The table lists this clone with a count of one. This chain links TRBV12-2 with TRBJ2-1; TRBD2 is taken as the D call from the table, unchecked against the DNA. TRBV12-2 is a pseudogene. The CDR3 spans 19 residues. The CDR3 sequence is CASRLGTSGIRKRNNEQFF. The CDR3 DNA follows: TGTGCAAGTCGCTTAGGGACTAGCGGGATAAGAAAGAGGAACAATGAGCAGTTCTTC.

With respect to this clone: Different DNA sequences within this sample yield the same CDR3. The rearrangement links TRBV5-1 to TRBJ2-7; D unresolved. This CDR3 has 12 residues. The V gene lost 0 bases and the J gene lost 4 bases, with 5 bases spanning the gap. Germline CDR1 SGHRS, CDR2 YFSETQ. The CDR3 sequence is CASSLGGYEQYF. The DNA for the CDR3 is TGCGCCAGCAGCTTGGGAGGATACGAGCAGTACTTC.

This clone occurred once. CDR3 sequence: CASSYSRQGPYEQYF. CDR3 coding DNA: TGTGCCAGCAGTTACTCCCGGCAGGGGCCCTACGAGCAGTACTTC. The gene calls are TRBV6-5 and TRBJ2-7, with D perhaps matching TRBD1 (6 bases). Germline assignment: CDR1 MNHEY and CDR2 SVGAGI. The CDR3 covers 15 residues. V shed 0 bases and J shed 2 bases, with 11 bases lying between them.

This chain connects TRBV6-5 to TRBJ2-7; TRBD1 is a possible D gene (7 bases). Trimming removed 10 bases at V and 2 bases at J, with 15 bases between. CDR3 length: 13 amino acids. The V gene's germline CDR1 is MNHEY and CDR2 SVGAGI. This CDR3 reads CAISRGDAYEQYF. The CDR3 nucleotides are TGTGCCATTTCCAGGGGGGACGCCTACGAGCAGTACTTC.

The chain carries TRBV5-1 and TRBJ1-2; tentatively, D is TRBD1 (5 bases). This CDR3 has 13 residues. V lost 3 bases to trimming and J lost 8 bases, with 14 bases between them. The germline gives CDR1 SGHRS, CDR2 YFSETQ. DNA for the CDR3: TGCGCCAGCAGCTCTTCTGATGAGGGGGGCTACACCTTC. This gives the protein CASSSSDEGGYTF.

The rearrangement links TRBV7-6 to TRBJ1-4; no clear D. Per the germline V gene, CDR1 is SGHVS and CDR2 is FNYEAQ. This CDR3 region has 18 residues. V lost 2 bases, J lost 0 bases, and 16 bases lay in between. The CDR3, as DNA: TGTGCCAGCAGCTTATACGGGCCAGGAACTCCAACTAATGAAAAACTGTTTTTT. Its translation is CASSLYGPGTPTNEKLFF.

This rearrangement joins TRBV11-2 to TRBJ2-7; 10 nucleotides line up with TRBD2. The V gene end was trimmed by 8 bases and the J gene end by 3 bases; junction bases not matched to a gene: 10. Germline V gene lookup returns CDR1 SGHAT and CDR2 FQNNGV. The CDR3 spans 15 residues. The CDR3 region is CASGSLAGPLYEQYF. In nucleotides, the CDR3 is TGTGCCAGCGGCTCACTAGCGGGGCCTCTCTACGAGCAGTACTTC.

V usage is TRBV27 and J usage is TRBJ2-3; a weak D match, TRBD2 (5 bases). V lost 6 bases to trimming and J lost 2 bases, with 9 bases between them. This CDR3 has 13 amino acids. Germline V gives CDR1 MNHEY, CDR2 SMNVEV (reference sequence). For the CDR3, the DNA is TGTGCCAGCAGGCGGAGGACCACAGATACGCAGTATTTT. Encoded protein: CASRRRTTDTQYF.

V and J are TRBV15 and TRBJ1-5, with 9 bases matching TRBD1. After removal of 5 bases from V and 2 bases from J, the junction contained 13 bases not matched to a gene. The CDR3 consists of 18 residues. Per germline, CDR1 LNHNV and CDR2 YYDKDF (reference sequence). Here the CDR3 DNA reads TGTGCCACCAGCGGCGGGACAGGGAGTGGGTATCGCAATCAGCCCCAGCATTTT. Protein: CATSGGTGSGYRNQPQHF.

The rearrangement joins TRBV5-1 to TRBJ2-1; no definite D call. Germline lookup yields CDR1 SGHRS and CDR2 YFSETQ. Trimming took off 4 bases at V and 10 bases at J, with 12 bases between the two ends. The CDR3 spans 12 residues. The CDR3 loop reads CASSLTDLEQFF. In nucleotides, the CDR3 is TGCGCCAGCAGCCTTACGGACCTGGAGCAGTTCTTC.

The chain couples TRBV10-2 to TRBJ1-1; D is ambiguous. Germline-derived CDR1 and CDR2 are WSHSY and SAAADI. This CDR3 is 12 amino acids long. Trimming shortened V by 8 bases and J by 5 bases, and 12 bases separated the two germline ends. The CDR3 region is CASSQGRTEAFF. In nucleotides, the CDR3 is TGCGCCAGCTCCCAAGGGCGGACTGAAGCTTTCTTT.

V usage is TRBV28 and J usage is TRBJ2-7; D ambiguous. The CDR3 runs 11 residues. Trimming left V 5 bases short and J 3 bases short, with 5 bases between. Germline values: CDR1 MDHEN, CDR2 SYDVKM. In DNA, the CDR3 is TGTGCCAGCAGTCGGTTCTACGAGCAGTACTTC. This encodes CASSRFYEQYF.

As concerns this clone: At the DNA level, this CDR3 is encoded by other sequences in the same sample as well. The CDR3 bases are TGCGCCAGCAGCCAAGTGACTAGCACAGATACGCAGTATTTT. It translates to CASSQVTSTDTQYF. V is TRBV4-1 and J is TRBJ2-3, with D unresolved. The CDR3 runs 14 residues. Germline V lookup: CDR1 MGHRA, CDR2 YSYEKL. Trimming shortened V by 1 base and J by 0 bases, and 5 bases separated the two germline ends.

V usage is TRBV19 and J usage is TRBJ2-4; either TRBD1 or TRBD2 may supply D (5 bases each). V was pared by 3 bases and J by 0 bases, with 21 bases between. The V gene's germline CDR1 is LNHDA and CDR2 SQIVND (reference sequence). The CDR3 is made up of 19 amino acids. Here the CDR3 DNA reads TGTGCCAGTAGTATTCGGAACGCCGGGACGCAGATAGCCAAAAACATTCAGTACTTC. Translating gives CASSIRNAGTQIAKNIQYF. The whole variable domain, filled in from reference TRBV19 and TRBJ2-4, reads DGGITQSPKYLFRKEGQNVTLSCEQNLNHDAMYWYRQDPGQGLRLIYYSQIVNDFQKGDIAEGYSVSREKKESFPLTVTSAQKNPTAFYLCASSIRNAGTQIAKNIQYFGAGTRLSVL.

The chain joins TRBV28 to TRBJ2-7; D may match TRBD1 or TRBD2 (5 bases each). The CDR3 loop spans 14 amino acids. Trimming pared 5 bases from V and 4 bases from J, leaving 15 bases between. Germline CDR1 MDHEN, CDR2 SYDVKM. CDR3 coding DNA: TGTGCCAGCAGTCTCCCAGGGACCGCGTACGAGCAGTACTTC. It codes for CASSLPGTAYEQYF.

On this clone: An end of the junction does not agree with germline; a read error may underlie this. V usage is TRBV30 and J usage is TRBJ1-1; 10 bases are shared with TRBD1. CDR1 is GTSNPN and CDR2 is SVGIG in the germline V gene (reference sequence). This CDR3 spans 16 amino acids. The CDR3: CAWGVPGQGLRTEAFF. In DNA, the CDR3 is TGTGCCTGGGGTGTCCCGGGACAGGGGTTGAGAACTGAAGCTTTCTTT. Looking up the rest from reference TRBV30 and TRBJ1-1 gives the full variable domain: SQTIHQWPATLVQPVGSPLSLECTVEGTSNPNLYWYRQAAGRGLQLLFYSVGIGQISSEVPQNLSASRPQDRQFILSSKKLLLSDSGFYLCAWGVPGQGLRTEAFFGQGTRLTVV.

This rearrangement joins TRBV19 to TRBJ2-6, with D unclear. This CDR3 is built from 16 residues. Germline-derived CDR1 and CDR2 are LNHDA and SQIVND (reference sequence). V was pared by 4 bases and J by 0 bases, with 10 bases between. Written as DNA, the CDR3 is TGTGCCAGTAGTAACCCCGGGCGCTCTGGGGCCAACGTCCTGACTTTC. This gives the protein CASSNPGRSGANVLTF.

The chain uses TRBV28 and TRBJ2-5, with a possible D match to TRBD1 (5 bases). V was clipped by 5 bases and J by 2 bases, with 9 bases between them. Germline lookup yields CDR1 MDHEN and CDR2 SYDVKM. This CDR3 is 13 amino acids long. The CDR3 DNA sequence: TGTGCCAGCAGTAACTCAGGGCAAGAGACCCAGTACTTC. It encodes CASSNSGQETQYF. Using reference TRBV28 and TRBJ2-5 for the parts outside the CDR3, the full variable domain is DVKVTQSSRYLVKRTGEKVFLECVQDMDHENMFWYRQDPGLGLRLIYFSYDVKMKEKGDIPEGYSVSREKKERFSLILESASTNQTSMYLCASSNSGQETQYFGPGTRLLVL.

V gene TRBV28 combines with J gene TRBJ2-3; 10 positions agree with TRBD2. The CDR3 has 17 amino acids. Unmatched junction bases numbered 13, after V lost 6 bases and J lost 4 bases. CDR1 and CDR2 (germline): MDHEN, SYDVKM. DNA of the CDR3: TGTGCCAGCAGGGCCTCCAGCGGGAGGGCAAGCGCAGATACGCAGTATTTT. Translated: CASRASSGRASADTQYF. The entire variable domain, with the rest obtained from reference TRBV28 and TRBJ2-3, is as follows: DVKVTQSSRYLVKRTGEKVFLECVQDMDHENMFWYRQDPGLGLRLIYFSYDVKMKEKGDIPEGYSVSREKKERFSLILESASTNQTSMYLCASRASSGRASADTQYFGPGTRLTVL.

The J gene is TRBJ1-4, the V gene TRBV29-1; 9 nucleotides line up with TRBD1. The CDR3 consists of 13 residues. With 7 bases clipped from V and 1 base from J, the junction kept 1 base outside the gene matches. Germline-derived CDR1 and CDR2 are SQVTM and ANQGSEA. The CDR3 DNA reads TGCAGCGCGGGACAGGGAACTAATGAAAAACTGTTTTTT. Translation: CSAGQGTNEKLFF.

The J gene is TRBJ2-5, the V gene TRBV5-6, with D perhaps TRBD2 (7 bases). Looked up from germline, CDR1 is SGHDT and CDR2 is YYEEEE. Trimming removed 6 bases at V and 4 bases at J, with 13 bases between. The length of the CDR3 is 13 residues. CDR3 loop: CASNRRGGETQYF. The DNA for the CDR3 is TGTGCCAGCAACCGAAGGGGGGGAGAGACCCAGTACTTC.

This clone has a handful of counts. This CDR3 reads CASSLGAQGNDGYTF. Here the CDR3 DNA reads TGTGCCAGCAGCTTGGGCGCACAGGGGAACGATGGCTACACCTTC. The chain links TRBV5-4 to TRBJ1-2; the match to TRBD1 covers 7 bases. The CDR3 consists of 15 residues. In germline, CDR1 is SGHNT, CDR2 YYREEE (reference sequence). With V trimmed by 0 bases and J by 6 bases, 8 bases remained unmatched.